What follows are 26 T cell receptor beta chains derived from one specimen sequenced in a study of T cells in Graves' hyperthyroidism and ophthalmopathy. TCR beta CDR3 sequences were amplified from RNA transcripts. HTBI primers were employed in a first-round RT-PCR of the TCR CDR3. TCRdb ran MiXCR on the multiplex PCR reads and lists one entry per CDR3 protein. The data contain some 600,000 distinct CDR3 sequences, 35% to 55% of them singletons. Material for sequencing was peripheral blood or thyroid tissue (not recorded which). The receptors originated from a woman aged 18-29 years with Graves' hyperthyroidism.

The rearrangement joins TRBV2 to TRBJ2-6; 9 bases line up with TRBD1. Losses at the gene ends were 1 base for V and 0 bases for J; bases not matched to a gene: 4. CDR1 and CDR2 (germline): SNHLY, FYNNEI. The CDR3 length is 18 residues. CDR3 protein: CASSEGTGAFSGANVLTF. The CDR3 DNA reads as TGTGCCAGCAGTGAAGGGACAGGGGCCTTCTCTGGGGCCAACGTCCTGACTTTC.

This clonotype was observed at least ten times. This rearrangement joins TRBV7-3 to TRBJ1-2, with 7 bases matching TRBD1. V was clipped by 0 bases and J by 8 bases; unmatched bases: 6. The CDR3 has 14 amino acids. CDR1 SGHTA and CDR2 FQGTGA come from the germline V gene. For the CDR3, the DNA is TGTGCCAGCAGCTTAACAGGGGGCGAAGTAGGCTACACCTTC. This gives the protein CASSLTGGEVGYTF.

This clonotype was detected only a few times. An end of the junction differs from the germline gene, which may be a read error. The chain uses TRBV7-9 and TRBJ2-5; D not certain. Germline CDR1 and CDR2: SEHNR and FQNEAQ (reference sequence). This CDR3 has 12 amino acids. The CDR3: CASSHPRETQYF. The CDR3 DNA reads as TGCGCCAGCAGCCATCCACGGGAGACCCAGTACTTC.

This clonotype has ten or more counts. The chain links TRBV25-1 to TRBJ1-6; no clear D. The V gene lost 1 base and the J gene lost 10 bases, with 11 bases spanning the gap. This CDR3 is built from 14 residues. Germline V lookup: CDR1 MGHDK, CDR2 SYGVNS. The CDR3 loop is CASSELQSRSPLHF. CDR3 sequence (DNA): TGTGCCAGCAGTGAATTGCAGAGTCGGTCACCCCTCCACTTT.

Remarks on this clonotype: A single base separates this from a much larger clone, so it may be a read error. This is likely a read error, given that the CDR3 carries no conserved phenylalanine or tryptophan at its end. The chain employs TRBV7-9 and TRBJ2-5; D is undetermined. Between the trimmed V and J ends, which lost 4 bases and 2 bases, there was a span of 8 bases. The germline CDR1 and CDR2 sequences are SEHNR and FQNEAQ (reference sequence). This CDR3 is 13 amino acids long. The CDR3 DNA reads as TGTGCCAGCAGCTCGGACCTTCAAGAGACCCAGTACCTC. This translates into CASSSDLQETQYL.

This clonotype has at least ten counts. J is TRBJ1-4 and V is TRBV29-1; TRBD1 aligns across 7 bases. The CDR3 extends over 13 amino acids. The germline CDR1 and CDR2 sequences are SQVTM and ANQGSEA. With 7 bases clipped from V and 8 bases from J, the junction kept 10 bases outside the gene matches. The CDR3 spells CSDNTRGQEKLFF. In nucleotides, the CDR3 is TGCAGCGACAACACGAGGGGGCAAGAAAAACTGTTTTTT.

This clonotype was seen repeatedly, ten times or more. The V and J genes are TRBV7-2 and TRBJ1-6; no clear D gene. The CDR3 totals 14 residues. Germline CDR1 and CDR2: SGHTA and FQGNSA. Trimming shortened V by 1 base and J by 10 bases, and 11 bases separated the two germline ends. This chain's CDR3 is CASSLVVRGSPLHF. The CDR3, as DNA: TGTGCCAGCAGCTTAGTAGTCAGAGGATCACCCCTCCACTTT.

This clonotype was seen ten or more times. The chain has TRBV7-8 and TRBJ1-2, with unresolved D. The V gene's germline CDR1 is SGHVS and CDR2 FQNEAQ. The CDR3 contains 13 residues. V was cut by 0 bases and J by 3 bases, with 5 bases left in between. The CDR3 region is CASSLARDYGYTF. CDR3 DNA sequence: TGTGCCAGCAGCTTAGCGAGAGACTATGGCTACACCTTC.

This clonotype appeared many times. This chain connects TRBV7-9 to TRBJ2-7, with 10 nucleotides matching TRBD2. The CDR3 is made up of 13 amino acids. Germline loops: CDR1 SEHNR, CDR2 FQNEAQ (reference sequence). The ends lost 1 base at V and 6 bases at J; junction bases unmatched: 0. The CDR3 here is CASSLGTSGEQYF. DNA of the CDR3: TGTGCCAGCAGCTTAGGGACTAGCGGCGAGCAGTACTTC.

Written as DNA, the CDR3 is TGTGCCAGCAGCTTAGCCGGAGGGAAGGTTTCACCCCTCCACTTT. Its translation is CASSLAGGKVSPLHF. V and J are TRBV7-2 and TRBJ1-6; D is uncertain. V was cut by 0 bases and J by 9 bases, with 12 bases left in between. Germline V gene sequence: CDR1 SGHTA, CDR2 FQGNSA. The CDR3 has 15 amino acids.

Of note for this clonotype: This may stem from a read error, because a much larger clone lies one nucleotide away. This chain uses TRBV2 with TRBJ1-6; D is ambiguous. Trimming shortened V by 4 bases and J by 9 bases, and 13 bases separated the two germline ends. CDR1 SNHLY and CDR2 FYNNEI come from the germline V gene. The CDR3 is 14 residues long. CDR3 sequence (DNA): TGTGCCAGCAGTGCCTTCTCCGGCGGTTCACCCCTCCACTTT. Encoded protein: CASSAFSGGSPLHF.

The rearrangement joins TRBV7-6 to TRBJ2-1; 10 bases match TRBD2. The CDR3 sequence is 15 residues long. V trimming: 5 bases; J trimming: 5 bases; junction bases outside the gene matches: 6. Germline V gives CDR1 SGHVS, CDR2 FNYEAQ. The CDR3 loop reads CASSVIGLADNEQFF. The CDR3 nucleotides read TGTGCCAGCAGCGTCATCGGACTAGCGGACAATGAGCAGTTCTTC.

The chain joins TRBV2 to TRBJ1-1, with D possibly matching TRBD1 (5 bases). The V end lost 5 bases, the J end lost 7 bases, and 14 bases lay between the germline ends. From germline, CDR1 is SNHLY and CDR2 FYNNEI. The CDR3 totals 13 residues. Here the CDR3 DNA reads TGTGCCAGCAGTTTAGTGGGGGAGGGTGAAGCTTTCTTT. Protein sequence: CASSLVGEGEAFF. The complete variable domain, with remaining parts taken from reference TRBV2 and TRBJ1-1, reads EPEVTQTPSHQVTQMGQEVILRCVPISNHLYFYWYRQILGQKVEFLVSFYNNEISEKSEIFDDQFSVERPDGSNFTLKIRSTKLEDSAMYFCASSLVGEGEAFFGQGTRLTVV.

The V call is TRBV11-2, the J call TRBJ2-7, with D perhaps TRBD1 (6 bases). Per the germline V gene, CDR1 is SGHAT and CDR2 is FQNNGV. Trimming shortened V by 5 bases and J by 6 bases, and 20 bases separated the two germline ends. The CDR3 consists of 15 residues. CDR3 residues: CASSQNKGDSFEQYF. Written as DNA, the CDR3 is TGTGCCAGCAGCCAAAACAAGGGGGATTCTTTCGAGCAGTACTTC.

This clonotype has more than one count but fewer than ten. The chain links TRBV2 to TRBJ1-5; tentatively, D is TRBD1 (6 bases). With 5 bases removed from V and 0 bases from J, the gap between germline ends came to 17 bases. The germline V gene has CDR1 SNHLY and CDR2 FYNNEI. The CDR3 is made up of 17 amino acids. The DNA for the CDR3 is TGTGCCAGCAGTTTGGTAACAGGGAGTTTTAGCAATCAGCCCCAGCATTTT. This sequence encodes CASSLVTGSFSNQPQHF.

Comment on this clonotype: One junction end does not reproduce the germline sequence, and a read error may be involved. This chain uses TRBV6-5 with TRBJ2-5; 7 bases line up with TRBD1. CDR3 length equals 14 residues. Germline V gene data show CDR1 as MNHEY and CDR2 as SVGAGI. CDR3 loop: CAISYIGQAETQYF. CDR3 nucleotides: TGTGCCATCAGTTACATTGGACAGGCGGAGACCCAGTACTTC.

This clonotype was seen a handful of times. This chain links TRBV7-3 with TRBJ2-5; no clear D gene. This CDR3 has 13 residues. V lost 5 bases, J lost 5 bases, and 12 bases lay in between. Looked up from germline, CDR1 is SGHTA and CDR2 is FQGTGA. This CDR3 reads CASSAEPLETQYF. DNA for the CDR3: TGTGCCAGCAGCGCAGAACCATTGGAGACCCAGTACTTC.

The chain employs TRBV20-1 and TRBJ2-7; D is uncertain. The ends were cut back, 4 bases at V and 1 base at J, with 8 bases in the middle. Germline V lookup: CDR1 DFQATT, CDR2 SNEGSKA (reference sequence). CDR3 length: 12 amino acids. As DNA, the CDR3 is TGCAGTGCTAAGGCCGATTCCTACGAGCAGTACTTC. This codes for CSAKADSYEQYF.

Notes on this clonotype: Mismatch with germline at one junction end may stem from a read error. The CDR3 here is CASSQLSSNQPQHF. CDR3 in DNA: TGCGCCAGCAGCCAACTCTCTAGCAATCAGCCCCAGCATTTT. The genes are TRBV7-9 and TRBJ1-5; D is uncertain. CDR1 is SEHNR and CDR2 is FQNEAQ in the germline V gene (reference sequence). The CDR3 extends over 14 amino acids.

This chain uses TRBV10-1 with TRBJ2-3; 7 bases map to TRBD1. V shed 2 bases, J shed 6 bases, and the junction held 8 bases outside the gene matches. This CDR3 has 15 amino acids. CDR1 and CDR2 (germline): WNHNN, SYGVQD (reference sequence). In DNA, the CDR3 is TGCGCCAGCAGTGAGGACGATACAGGGGCTGATACGCAGTATTTT. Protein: CASSEDDTGADTQYF.

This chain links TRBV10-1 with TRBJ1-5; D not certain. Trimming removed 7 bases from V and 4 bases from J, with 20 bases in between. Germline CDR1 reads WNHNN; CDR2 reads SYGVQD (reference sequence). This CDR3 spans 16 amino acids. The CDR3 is CASTDSPGLDNQPQHF. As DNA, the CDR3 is TGCGCCAGCACCGATTCCCCGGGTCTAGATAATCAGCCCCAGCATTTT.

CDR3 amino acids: CASSRDFSDPEAFF. The CDR3, as DNA: TGTGCCAGCAGTAGAGATTTCTCCGACCCCGAAGCTTTCTTT. The J gene is TRBJ1-1, the V gene TRBV2; no reliable D call. V was cut by 5 bases and J by 8 bases, with 18 bases left in between. The CDR3 runs 14 residues. Germline lookup yields CDR1 SNHLY and CDR2 FYNNEI.

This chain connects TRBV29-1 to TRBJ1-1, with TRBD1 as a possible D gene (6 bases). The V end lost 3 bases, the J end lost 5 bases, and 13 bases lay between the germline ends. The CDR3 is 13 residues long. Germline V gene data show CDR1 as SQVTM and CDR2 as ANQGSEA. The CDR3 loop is CSVEGDIGTEAFF. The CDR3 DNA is TGCAGCGTTGAGGGGGACATTGGGACTGAAGCTTTCTTT.

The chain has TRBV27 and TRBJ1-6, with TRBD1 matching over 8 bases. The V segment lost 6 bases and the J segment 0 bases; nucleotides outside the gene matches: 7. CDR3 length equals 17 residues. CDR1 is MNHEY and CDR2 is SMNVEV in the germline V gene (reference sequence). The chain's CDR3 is CASRPGQGYSYNSPLHF. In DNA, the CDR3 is TGTGCCAGCAGGCCCGGACAGGGCTACTCCTATAATTCACCCCTCCACTTT.

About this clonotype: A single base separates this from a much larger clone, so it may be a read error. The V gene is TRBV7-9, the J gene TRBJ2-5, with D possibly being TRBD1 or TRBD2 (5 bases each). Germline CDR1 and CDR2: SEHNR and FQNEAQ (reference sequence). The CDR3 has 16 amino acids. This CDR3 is CATSPWRPRGQETQYF. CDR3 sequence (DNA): TGTGCCACCAGCCCATGGCGGCCGAGGGGACAAGAGACCCAGTACTTC.

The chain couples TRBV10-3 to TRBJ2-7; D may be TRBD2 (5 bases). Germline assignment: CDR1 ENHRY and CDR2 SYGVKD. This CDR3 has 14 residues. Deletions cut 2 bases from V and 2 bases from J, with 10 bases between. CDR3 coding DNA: TGTGCCATCAGTGAGGAGGGATGGGCCTACGAGCAGTACTTC. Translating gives CAISEEGWAYEQYF.